This entry features one TCR beta chain sequence. The antigen is not known. The record originates from a study of CD8+ T cells in alopecia areata. The overall study: It was 6 to 18 months of tofacitinib, and then there were 6 months off drug. Study-wide points: More clonal than normal scalp was lesional scalp, particularly alopecia totalis/universalis. Possibly as an HLA-related effect, TCR sharing across patients appeared less clear than in mice. Scalp clonality and expanded CD8+ clones among the top 100 showed significant decreases with tofacitinib.

The CDR3 has 15 amino acids. From germline, CDR1 is SEHNR and CDR2 FQNEAQ (reference sequence). The V and J ends lost 5 bases and 2 bases respectively, with 14 bases between them. Treatment: oral pan-JAK inhibitor, 5-10 mg twice daily. It was cDNA, reverse transcribed from extracted RNA, that served as the sequencing template. Sequencing used immunoSEQ multiplex PCR; TCRdb keeps in-frame clones, though not all of them. The sample carries 120,000 to 150,000 clones, about 88% recorded once. The starting material was CD8+ T cells sorted from blood, obtained at week 4, from a patient treated with tofacitinib. The sequence came from a human donor with alopecia areata. The chain couples TRBV7-9 to TRBJ2-3, with D perhaps being TRBD1 or TRBD2 (6 bases each). The DNA of the CDR3 is TGTGCCAGCAGCCAAGGAGGGGGGTACACAGATACGCAGTATTTT. Translation gives CASSQGGGYTDTQYF.